The following is a TCR beta chain sequence with its context. TCRdb independently ran MiXCR on the 5' RACE reads; one entry per CDR3 protein. Among roughly 260,000 distinct CDR3 sequences listed, 16% were seen once. The data belong to a study of T-cell memory formation after mild COVID-19. The germline CDR1 and CDR2 sequences are LNHDA and SQIVND (reference sequence). V dropped 4 bases and J dropped 0; count of bases not matched to a gene: 9. The CDR3 is 17 amino acids. The rearrangement links TRBV19 to TRBJ2-4, with 7 bases lining up with TRBD2. The sequence was obtained from a man younger than 35 who had mild COVID-19 (a few samples of this study predate the infection). Cell type and time point are not known. The sequenced material came from PBMCs or a T cell subset sorted from them (not recorded which). CDR3 sequence (DNA): TGTGCCAGTAGTACGGGGGGTCCTACCTTAGCCAAAAACATTCAGTACTTC. It yields the protein CASSTGGPTLAKNIQYF.